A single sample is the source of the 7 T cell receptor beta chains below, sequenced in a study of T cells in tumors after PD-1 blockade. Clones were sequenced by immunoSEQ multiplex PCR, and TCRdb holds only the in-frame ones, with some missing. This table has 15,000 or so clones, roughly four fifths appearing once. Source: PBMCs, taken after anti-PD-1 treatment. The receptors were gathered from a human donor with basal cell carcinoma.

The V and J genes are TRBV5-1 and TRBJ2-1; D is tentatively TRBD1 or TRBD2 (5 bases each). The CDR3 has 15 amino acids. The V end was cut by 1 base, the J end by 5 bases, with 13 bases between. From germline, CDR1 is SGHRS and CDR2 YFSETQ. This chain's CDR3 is CASSLYGTDDNEQFF. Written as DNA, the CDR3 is TGCGCCAGCAGCTTGTACGGGACCGACGACAATGAGCAGTTCTTC.

CDR3 region: CASSPPPPGFAFF. Here the CDR3 DNA reads TGTGCCAGCAGTCCCCCTCCGCCTGGGTTCGCTTTCTTT. The V call is TRBV28, the J call TRBJ1-1; no reliable D call. With 5 bases removed from V and 11 bases from J, the gap between germline ends came to 18 bases. Germline CDR1 MDHEN, CDR2 SYDVKM. This CDR3 region has 13 residues. Complete variable domain (other parts from reference TRBV28 and TRBJ1-1): DVKVTQSSRYLVKRTGEKVFLECVQDMDHENMFWYRQDPGLGLRLIYFSYDVKMKEKGDIPEGYSVSREKKERFSLILESASTNQTSMYLCASSPPPPGFAFFGQGTRLTVV.

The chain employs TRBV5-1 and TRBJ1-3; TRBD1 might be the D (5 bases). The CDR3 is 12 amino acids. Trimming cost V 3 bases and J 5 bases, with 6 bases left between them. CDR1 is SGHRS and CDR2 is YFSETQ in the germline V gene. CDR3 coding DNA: TGCGCCAGCAGCTCGGACAGAAACACCATATATTTT. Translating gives CASSSDRNTIYF.

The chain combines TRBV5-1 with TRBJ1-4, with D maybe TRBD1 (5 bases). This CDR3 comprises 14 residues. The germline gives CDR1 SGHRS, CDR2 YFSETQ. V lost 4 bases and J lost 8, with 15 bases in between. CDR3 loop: CASSPGTSGEKLFF. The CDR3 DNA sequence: TGCGCCAGCAGCCCAGGGACGTCTGGAGAAAAACTGTTTTTT.

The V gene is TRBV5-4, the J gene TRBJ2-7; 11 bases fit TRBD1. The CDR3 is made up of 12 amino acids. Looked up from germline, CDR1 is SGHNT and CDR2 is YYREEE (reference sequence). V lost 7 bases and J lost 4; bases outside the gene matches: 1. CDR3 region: CASGQGAYEQYF. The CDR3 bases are TGTGCCAGCGGACAGGGGGCTTACGAGCAGTACTTC. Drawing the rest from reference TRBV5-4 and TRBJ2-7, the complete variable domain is ETGVTQSPTHLIKTRGQQVTLRCSSQSGHNTVSWYQQALGQGPQFIFQYYREEENGRGNFPPRFSGLQFPNYSSELNVNALELDDSALYLCASGQGAYEQYFGPGTRLTVT.

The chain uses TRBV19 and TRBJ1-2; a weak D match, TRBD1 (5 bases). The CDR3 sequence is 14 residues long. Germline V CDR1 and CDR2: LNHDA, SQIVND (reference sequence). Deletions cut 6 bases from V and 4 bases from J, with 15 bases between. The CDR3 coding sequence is TGTGCCAGTAGCCTCAACCAGGGTACCTATGGCTACACCTTC. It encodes CASSLNQGTYGYTF.

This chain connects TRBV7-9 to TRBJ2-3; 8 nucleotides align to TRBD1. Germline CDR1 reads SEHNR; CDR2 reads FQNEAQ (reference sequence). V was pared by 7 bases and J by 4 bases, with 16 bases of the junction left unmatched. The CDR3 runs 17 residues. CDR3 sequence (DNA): TGTGCCAGCACCCCGGTGCAGGGGGCTGTTGGAGCAGATACGCAGTATTTT. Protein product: CASTPVQGAVGADTQYF.